Detailed here is one TCR beta chain. Antigen unknown. These data come from a study of cytomegalovirus exposure and HLA in healthy donors. Looking at the study overall: In an earlier analysis, around 120 million unique TCR beta sequences were found from about 179 million T cells. Study observations and caveats: Rates of TCR association differed by HLA locus in a later analysis, with DRB1 highest and HLA-C lowest.

CDR3 size: 13 residues. The germline V gene encodes CDR1 SQVTM and CDR2 ANQGSEA. V lost 4 bases, J lost 8 bases, and 8 bases stayed unmatched. It was with 60 Vbeta and 13 Jbeta primers that the PCR ran. The method was immunoSEQ multiplex PCR; TCRdb's version includes in-frame clones alone and lacks a portion of them. The repertoire consists of approximately 88,000 clones, with roughly 79% occurring once and the leading ten covering 5.5% to 7.5%. The chain employs TRBV29-1 and TRBJ1-2; 9 bases map to TRBD1. Input material: PBMCs. The clonotype comes from a man aged 18 to 29 in good health and CMV-seropositive. CDR3: CSVGGGQGPGYTF. Written as DNA, the CDR3 is TGCAGCGTTGGGGGGGGACAGGGTCCCGGCTACACCTTC.